This T cell receptor (beta chain) was recorded in a study of PD-1 blockade in classical Hodgkin lymphoma (dated by TCRdb to about 2020). Looking at the study overall: Nivolumab dosing was 3 mg/kg intravenously every 2 weeks, continuing until either disease progression or unacceptable toxicity. A peripheral blood immune signature of response to PD-1 blockade in classical Hodgkin lymphoma was defined using TCR beta sequencing and CyTOF.

The meaning of the sample's time point label: cycle 1 day 1 (C1D1), immediately before nivolumab initiation. Relapse after autologous stem cell transplantation had occurred in all trial patients, and cohorts A, B and C were distinguished by prior brentuximab vedotin exposure. CD8+ T cells were purified from thawed PBMCs by magnetic negative selection with a Miltenyi CD8+ T cell isolation kit. The trial cohort comprised some 60 patients with relapsed/refractory classical Hodgkin lymphoma whose best overall responses were complete response, partial response or progressive disease. In the multi-cohort phase II CheckMate 205 trial, trial patients received single-agent nivolumab. An independent review committee assessed best overall response by applying the 2007 International Working Group response criteria. Trial PBMCs were collected just before the start of nivolumab (C1D1) and during therapy at cycle 2 day 1 and cycle 4 day 1. Peripheral blood was collected in 8 mL Vacutainer Cell Preparation Tubes, from which PBMCs were isolated by centrifugation and then cryopreserved. Purified CD4+ and CD8+ fractions were prepared only for cases where an additional PBMC sample was available. Magnetically labelled cells were depleted on LS columns in a quadroMACS separator, and the flow-through was collected as the purified fraction.

The paper's findings and limits, for the study overall: Patients starting nivolumab less than 1 year after ASCT had lower diversity and were excluded from later analyses to avoid confounding by immune reconstitution. The study was limited to a single clinical trial cohort, and causes of repertoire differences, possibly disease activity or prior therapy, remained undefined. Newly diagnosed patients were reported to have lower baseline TCR diversity than healthy donors, and relapsed/refractory patients were reported to have lower baseline TCR diversity still. By C4D1, a significant rise was seen in CD4+ TCR diversity but not in CD8+ TCR diversity (p=0.0027 vs p=0.16), and the rise was most apparent among complete responders (p=0.02). Trial patients achieving complete response had baseline diversity similar to newly diagnosed patients, whereas partial responders and progressors had significantly lower diversity.

Genomic DNA was extracted with the Qiagen DNeasy kit from unsorted PBMCs and from negatively selected CD4+ and CD8+ fractions. Using primers that anneal to V and J segments, immunoSEQ multiplex PCR amplified the TCR beta CDR3 regions. A synthetic immune receptor repertoire was used to minimize amplification bias, and any residual bias was removed computationally once sequencing was done. Processing in the source paper ran as follows. Repertoire diversity was quantified as the Shannon entropy index using custom Python scripts. The unsorted, CD4+ and CD8+ repertoires were each analyzed separately, with the exception of combined analyses, where CD4+ and CD8+ sequences were merged in silico. A clone counted as expanded when the clone's frequency after treatment rose at least 2-fold relative to C1D1, and clones undetected at baseline were given a pseudocount of 0.5. Singleton clones were defined as clones with 0 or 1 copy at C1D1, and non-singleton clones were defined as clones with 2 or more copies. By matching protein sequences in sorted samples from the same patient, clones expanded in unsorted samples were annotated as CD4+, CD8+ or unknown. Diversity changes from C1D1 to C4D1 were tested in paired samples using Wilcoxon tests. TCRdb's version of the immuneACCESS table is confined to in-frame rearrangements and falls short of the full clone set. An unresolved V gene accounts for under half of the shortfall where checked; the remainder is of unknown origin. V and J calls plus clone size are reproduced from that table; the DNA served to infer D and trimming. Here the sample has more than 2,500 clones; 70% to 80% occur a single time. Together, the top ten hold roughly 20% of the sample.

In the germline V gene, CDR1 corresponds to LGHNA and CDR2 to YNFKEQ. Including cysteine and phenylalanine, the CDR3 has 13 amino acids. Of the read, only the CDR3 DNA is kept; its 39 bases are in frame from base 1. Trimming costs V 4 bases and J 2 bases, and their ends lie 9 bases apart. Turning to this clone: The antigen it recognizes is unknown. No qualities accompany the bases; no much larger clone lies one base away.

The rearranged segments are TRBV4-2 and TRBJ2-7; the D gene is perhaps TRBD2, from 5 matching bases. The starting material was CD8+ T cells from blood, obtained at baseline. The receptor was isolated from a human donor with classical Hodgkin lymphoma. The CDR3 reads as follows: CASSPGVPYEQYF. The DNA reads TGTGCCAGCAGCCCCGGGGTCCCCTACGAGCAGTACTTC.